This TCR beta chain is from a study of PD-1 blockade in classical Hodgkin lymphoma (dated by TCRdb to the early 2020s). Background on the whole study: Nivolumab dosing was 3 mg/kg intravenously every 2 weeks, continuing until either disease progression or unacceptable toxicity. The study used TCR beta sequencing and CyTOF to define a peripheral blood immune signature of response to PD-1 blockade in classical Hodgkin lymphoma. Broader findings and caveats from the paper: Patients starting nivolumab less than 1 year after ASCT had lower diversity and were excluded from later analyses to avoid confounding by immune reconstitution. The study was limited to a single clinical trial cohort, and causes of repertoire differences, possibly disease activity or prior therapy, remained undefined. CD4+ but not CD8+ TCR diversity rose significantly by C4D1 (p=0.0027 vs p=0.16), most apparent in complete responders (p=0.02). Trial patients achieving complete response had baseline diversity similar to newly diagnosed patients, whereas partial responders and progressors had significantly lower diversity. Baseline TCR diversity was reported to be lower in newly diagnosed patients than in healthy donors and to be lower still in relapsed/refractory patients.

From its cysteine to its phenylalanine, the CDR3 spans 15 amino acids. CDR3 DNA only is kept here, 45 bases in frame from base 1. Compared with germline, V lacks 3 bases and J lacks 2 bases; bases without a gene match: 2. From the germline V gene, CDR1 is SGHRS and CDR2 is YFSETQ. Comments on this clone: The target of this receptor is not known. Base qualities are missing; no much larger clone stands one base away.

Genomic DNA was isolated using the Qiagen DNeasy kit from unsorted PBMCs as well as from negatively selected CD4+ and CD8+ fractions. TCR beta CDR3 regions were amplified by immunoSEQ multiplex PCR using primers annealing to V and J segments. Amplification bias was minimized using a synthetic immune receptor repertoire, and residual bias was removed computationally after sequencing. Per the original workflow: Repertoire diversity was quantified as the Shannon entropy index using custom Python scripts. Unsorted, CD4+ and CD8+ repertoires were analyzed separately, except for combined analyses in which CD4+ and CD8+ sequences were merged in silico. Clonal expansion was defined as at least a 2-fold frequency increase after treatment relative to C1D1, with a pseudocount of 0.5 for undetected baseline clones. Clones with 0 or 1 copy at C1D1 were classified as singleton clones, and clones with 2 or more copies were classified as non-singleton clones. Clones expanded in unsorted samples were labelled as CD4+, CD8+ or unknown by matching protein sequences in sorted samples from the same patient. Wilcoxon tests on paired samples were used to test diversity changes from C1D1 to C4D1. In its TCRdb copy, this immuneACCESS table keeps in-frame sequences only and misses some clones. Where compared with another copy, unresolved V genes explain less than half of these, and the others have no known cause. V, J and clone size are those of that table, while D and trimming were read from the DNA. This sample is represented by 12,000 to 15,000 clones; about 83% of them were singletons. Less than 25% of the sample belongs to the ten largest clones.

Reading the label with the study, this specimen's time point is: cycle 2 day 1 (C2D1) of nivolumab. Relapse after autologous stem cell transplantation had occurred in all trial patients, and cohorts A, B and C were distinguished by prior brentuximab vedotin exposure. The trial cohort comprised around 60 patients with relapsed/refractory classical Hodgkin lymphoma whose best overall responses were complete response, partial response or progressive disease. In the multi-cohort phase II CheckMate 205 trial, trial patients received single-agent nivolumab. An independent review committee assessed best overall response by applying the 2007 International Working Group response criteria. Trial PBMCs were collected just before the start of nivolumab (C1D1) and during therapy at cycle 2 day 1 and cycle 4 day 1. Peripheral blood was collected in 8 mL Vacutainer Cell Preparation Tubes, from which PBMCs were isolated by centrifugation and then cryopreserved.

This sequence was found in a human donor with classical Hodgkin lymphoma. Source: peripheral blood mononuclear cells (PBMCs), taken before the second cycle of nivolumab. The chain employs TRBV5-1 and TRBJ1-6, and 7 junction bases match TRBD1. The nucleotide sequence is given as TGCGCCAGCAGCTCCAGGGGGACCTATAATTCACCCCTCCACTTT. Translated, it gives CASSSRGTYNSPLHF. Extended through the reference TRBV5-1 and TRBJ1-6 proteins, this CDR3 yields the full variable domain: KAGVTQTPRYLIKTRGQQVTLSCSPISGHRSVSWYQQTPGQGLQFLFEYFSETQRNKGNFPGRFSGRQFSNSRSEMNVSTLELGDSALYLCASSSRGTYNSPLHFGNGTRLTVT.